One sample yielded the 8 T cell receptor beta chains listed below, sequenced in a study of blood T cell repertoires in COVID-19. Method: immunoSEQ multiplex PCR; TCRdb's copy keeps in-frame clones and lacks some. This table has some 450,000 clones, approximately 90% appearing once. Material for sequencing was peripheral blood. These TCRs come from a man aged 18 to 30 with COVID-19, enrolled during active disease.

The chain joins TRBV7-9 to TRBJ2-7, with D possibly being TRBD1 (6 bases). Germline lookup yields CDR1 SEHNR and CDR2 FQNEAQ (reference sequence). V lost 4 bases and J lost 9, with 10 bases in between. This CDR3 contains 11 residues. CDR3 sequence: CASSSQGGQYF. CDR3 sequence (DNA): TGTGCCAGCAGCTCACAGGGTGGGCAGTACTTC.

The chain employs TRBV24-1 and TRBJ1-2; D is perhaps TRBD1 (6 bases). Germline assignment: CDR1 KGHDR and CDR2 SFDVKD. The V end was cut by 3 bases, the J end by 4 bases, with 14 bases between. CDR3 size: 15 residues. The CDR3: CATSDVGQGSYGYTF. CDR3 DNA sequence: TGTGCCACCAGTGATGTGGGGCAGGGGTCCTATGGCTACACCTTC.

V usage is TRBV2 and J usage is TRBJ1-1, with a possible D match to TRBD1 (6 bases). Deletions cut 4 bases from V and 9 bases from J, with 12 bases between. Germline V CDR1 and CDR2: SNHLY, FYNNEI. The CDR3 consists of 12 residues. The CDR3 DNA sequence: TGTGCCAGCAGTGCGGGCAGGGGACAAGCTTTCTTT. It encodes CASSAGRGQAFF.

The gene calls are TRBV6-5 and TRBJ2-7, with 9 bases fitting TRBD2. This CDR3 contains 14 residues. V lost 2 bases to trimming and J lost 4 bases; unmatched junction nucleotides: 3. Per the germline V gene, CDR1 is MNHEY and CDR2 is SVGAGI. The DNA for the CDR3 is TGTGCCAGCAGTTACCAAGCGGGGGGTTACGAGCAGTACTTC. Translated, it gives CASSYQAGGYEQYF.

The chain employs TRBV5-7 and TRBJ2-1, with 8 bases matching TRBD2. TRBV5-7 is an ORF for which the function is uncertain. This CDR3 contains 17 residues. V was pared by 3 bases and J by 1 base, with 9 bases of the junction left unmatched. CDR3 sequence reads: CASSYVSGGPSYNEQFF. The CDR3 region has the DNA TGTGCCAGCAGCTATGTCTCGGGGGGGCCTTCCTACAATGAGCAGTTCTTC.

This rearrangement joins TRBV15 to TRBJ2-2; a weak D match, TRBD2 (6 bases). Per germline, CDR1 LNHNV and CDR2 YYDKDF (reference sequence). The CDR3 contains 12 residues. V lost 5 bases to trimming and J lost 6 bases, with 7 bases between them. The CDR3 sequence: CATSQRAGELFF. The CDR3 nucleotides are TGTGCCACCAGCCAGCGGGCCGGGGAGCTGTTTTTT.

This clone was detected only once. J is TRBJ2-7 and V is TRBV11-1; D is uncertain. V shed 3 bases and J shed 3 bases, with 9 bases lying between them. Per the germline V gene, CDR1 is SGHAT and CDR2 is FQDESV (reference sequence). CDR3 size: 13 residues. The chain's CDR3 is CASSLVRDYEQYF. Written as DNA, the CDR3 is TGTGCCAGCAGCTTGGTTAGAGACTACGAGCAGTACTTC.

V is TRBV5-1 and J is TRBJ2-7; D perhaps matches TRBD1 (5 bases). The V end was cut by 0 bases, the J end by 0 bases, with 13 bases between. The CDR3 has 16 amino acids. Germline V gene sequence: CDR1 SGHRS, CDR2 YFSETQ. CDR3 sequence: CASSLDGAGYSYEQYF. For the CDR3, the DNA is TGCGCCAGCAGCTTGGATGGTGCAGGGTACTCCTACGAGCAGTACTTC.